The entry that follows covers one TCR beta chain sequence. Its specificity is unknown. Assay: immunoSEQ multiplex PCR; the TCRdb copy retains only in-frame clones and omits some. The sample lists about 150,000 clones; approximately 91% were seen once. The data were taken from a study of graft-versus-host responses after intestinal transplantation. Study background: Anti-thymocyte globulin induction was given to all recipients, followed by tacrolimus and steroids for about 3 years.

General study results and limits: Early after transplant, HvG declines were associated with peak levels of circulating GvH clones.

Sequenced material: unstimulated CD4+ T cells sorted from spleen or lymph node cells, taken before intestinal transplant. This sequence originates from a human donor who received an intestinal transplant.

The CDR3 DNA is TGTGCCAGCTCACCGGGCCTCTCTGGAAACACCATATATTTT. This codes for CASSPGLSGNTIYF. J is TRBJ1-3 and V is TRBV18; D unresolved. Germline V gene data show CDR1 as KGHSH and CDR2 as LQKENI. The CDR3 consists of 14 residues. The V end lost 3 bases, the J end lost 0 bases, and 6 bases lay between the germline ends.